This T cell receptor (beta chain) is drawn from a study of blood T cell repertoires in COVID-19. Per the germline V gene, CDR1 is LNHDA and CDR2 is SQIVND (reference sequence). This CDR3 is 15 amino acids long. The V and J ends lost 3 bases and 7 bases respectively, with 13 bases between them. Method: immunoSEQ multiplex PCR; TCRdb's copy keeps in-frame clones and lacks some. The sample records approximately 97,000 clones, around 88% being singletons. The origin of this receptor is a woman aged 80 or over with acute or convalescent COVID-19. Specimen: peripheral blood. This chain links TRBV19 with TRBJ1-6; a possible D gene is TRBD1 (6 bases). CDR3 sequence (DNA): TGTGCCAGTAGTATGCGACAGGTGAGGAATTCACCCCTCCACTTT. It specifies CASSMRQVRNSPLHF.